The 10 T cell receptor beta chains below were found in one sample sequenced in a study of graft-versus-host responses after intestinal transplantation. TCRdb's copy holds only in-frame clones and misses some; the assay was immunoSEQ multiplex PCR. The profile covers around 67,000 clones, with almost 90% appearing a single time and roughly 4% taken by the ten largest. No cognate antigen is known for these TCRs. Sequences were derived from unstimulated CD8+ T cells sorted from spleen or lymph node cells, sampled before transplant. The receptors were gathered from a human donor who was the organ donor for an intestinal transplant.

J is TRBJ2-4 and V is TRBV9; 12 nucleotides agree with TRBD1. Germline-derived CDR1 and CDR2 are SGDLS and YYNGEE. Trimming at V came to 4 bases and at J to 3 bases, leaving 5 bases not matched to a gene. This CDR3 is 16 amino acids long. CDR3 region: CASSLRDRGLKNIQYF. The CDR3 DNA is TGTGCCAGCAGCCTAAGGGACAGGGGGCTCAAAAACATTCAGTACTTC.

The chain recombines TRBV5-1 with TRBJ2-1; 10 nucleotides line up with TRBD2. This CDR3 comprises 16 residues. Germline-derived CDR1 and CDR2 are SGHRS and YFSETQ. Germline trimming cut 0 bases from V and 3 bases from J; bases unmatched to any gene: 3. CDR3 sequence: CASSLAASGGYNEQFF. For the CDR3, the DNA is TGCGCCAGCAGCTTGGCGGCTAGCGGGGGCTACAATGAGCAGTTCTTC. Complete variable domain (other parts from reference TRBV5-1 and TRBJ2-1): KAGVTQTPRYLIKTRGQQVTLSCSPISGHRSVSWYQQTPGQGLQFLFEYFSETQRNKGNFPGRFSGRQFSNSRSEMNVSTLELGDSALYLCASSLAASGGYNEQFFGPGTRLTVL.

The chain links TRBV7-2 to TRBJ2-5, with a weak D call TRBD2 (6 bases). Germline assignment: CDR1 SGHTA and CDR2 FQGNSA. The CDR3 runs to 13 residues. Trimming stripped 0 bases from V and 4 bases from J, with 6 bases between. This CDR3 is CASSLAGGETQYF. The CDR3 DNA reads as TGTGCCAGCAGCTTAGCGGGGGGAGAGACCCAGTACTTC.

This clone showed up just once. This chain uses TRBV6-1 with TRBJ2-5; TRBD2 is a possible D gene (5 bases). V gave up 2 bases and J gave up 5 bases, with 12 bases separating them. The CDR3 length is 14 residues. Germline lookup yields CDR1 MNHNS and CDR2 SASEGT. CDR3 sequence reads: CASSEIGNSETQYF. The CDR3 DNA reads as TGTGCCAGCAGTGAAATCGGGAATTCGGAGACCCAGTACTTC.

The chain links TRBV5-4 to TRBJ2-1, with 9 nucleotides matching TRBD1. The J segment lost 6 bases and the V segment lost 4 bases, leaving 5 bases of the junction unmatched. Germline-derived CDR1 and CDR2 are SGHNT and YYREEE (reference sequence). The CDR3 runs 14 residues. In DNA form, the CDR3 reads TGTGCCAGCAGCGCGGACAGGGGTAGCAATGAGCAGTTCTTC. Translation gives CASSADRGSNEQFF.

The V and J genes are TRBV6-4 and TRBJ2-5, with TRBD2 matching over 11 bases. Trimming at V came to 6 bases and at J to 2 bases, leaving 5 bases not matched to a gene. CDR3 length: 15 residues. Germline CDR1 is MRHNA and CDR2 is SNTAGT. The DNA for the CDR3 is TGTGCCAGCAGCGCGACTAGCGGGGCACAAGAGACCCAGTACTTC. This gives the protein CASSATSGAQETQYF.

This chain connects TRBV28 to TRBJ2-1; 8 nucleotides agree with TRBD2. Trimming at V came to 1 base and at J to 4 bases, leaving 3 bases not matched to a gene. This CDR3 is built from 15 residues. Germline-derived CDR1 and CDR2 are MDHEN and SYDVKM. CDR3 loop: CASSLYRGGYNEQFF. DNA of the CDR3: TGTGCCAGCAGTTTATACCGGGGGGGTTACAATGAGCAGTTCTTC.

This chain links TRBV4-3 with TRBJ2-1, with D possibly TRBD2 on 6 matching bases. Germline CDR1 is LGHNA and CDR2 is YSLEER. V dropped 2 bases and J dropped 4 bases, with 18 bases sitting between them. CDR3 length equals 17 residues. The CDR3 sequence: CASSQRSPGTGYNEQFF. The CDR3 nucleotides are TGCGCCAGCAGCCAAAGGTCCCCCGGGACTGGTTACAATGAGCAGTTCTTC.

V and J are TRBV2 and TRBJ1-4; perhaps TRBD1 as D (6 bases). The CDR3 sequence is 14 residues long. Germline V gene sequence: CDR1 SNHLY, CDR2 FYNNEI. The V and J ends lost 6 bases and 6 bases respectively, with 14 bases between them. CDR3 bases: TGTGCCAGCAGCCGCACAGGGAGTTATGAAAAACTGTTTTTT. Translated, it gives CASSRTGSYEKLFF.

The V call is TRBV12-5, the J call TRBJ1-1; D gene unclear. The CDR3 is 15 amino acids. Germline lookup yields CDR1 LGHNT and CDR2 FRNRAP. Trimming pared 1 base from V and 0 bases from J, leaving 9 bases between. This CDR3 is CASGLARGMNTEAFF. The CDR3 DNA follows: TGTGCTAGTGGTTTGGCCCGTGGCATGAACACTGAAGCTTTCTTT.